This T cell receptor beta chain appears in the sequencing data of a study of T cell responses to AZD1222 COVID-19 vaccine. Study observations and caveats: Repertoires were sampled only after the peak T cell response. Spike-specific TCR breadth and depth went up after people got two AZD1222 doses.

The V and J ends lost 4 bases and 4 bases respectively, with 11 bases between them. This CDR3 region has 14 residues. Germline-derived CDR1 and CDR2 are SNHLY and FYNNEI. Using immunoSEQ multiplex PCR, the repertoire was profiled, and TCRdb retains in-frame clones only, with some absent. Counted here are 110,000 to 150,000 clones, approximately 95% occurring once; the ten biggest clones make up around 0.9%. To note about this clone: Its antigen is unknown.

This TCR came from an adult in good health. Sequenced here: peripheral blood, sampled on day 0 of MenACWY control vaccination. The V gene is TRBV2, the J gene TRBJ2-1; D perhaps matches TRBD2 (5 bases). The CDR3 nucleotides read TGTGCCAGCAGTGCCGGGGAGTTTTACAATGAGCAGTTCTTC. This gives the protein CASSAGEFYNEQFF.